The next 7 T cell receptor beta chains were all read from a single sample in a study of blood T cell repertoires in COVID-19. The table came from immunoSEQ multiplex PCR; TCRdb's copy has only in-frame clones and leaves some out. The sample records around 180,000 clones, roughly 88% being singletons. The sample taken for sequencing was peripheral blood. The source of these receptors is a human donor with active or convalescent COVID-19. The donor label of this sample is uncertain.

The genes are TRBV7-9 and TRBJ1-4, with D possibly TRBD1 on 5 matching bases. This CDR3 is built from 15 residues. The V end lost 3 bases, the J end lost 0 bases, and 8 bases lay between the germline ends. CDR1 is SEHNR, CDR2 FQNEAQ, per germline (reference sequence). The CDR3 DNA is TGTGCCAGCAGCTTGAGACAGACAACTAATGAAAAACTGTTTTTT. This codes for CASSLRQTTNEKLFF. The full variable domain, in which reference TRBV7-9 and TRBJ1-4 provide the parts outside the CDR3, is DTGVSQNPRHKITKRGQNVTFRCDPISEHNRLYWYRQTLGQGPEFLTYFQNEAQLEKSRLLSDRFSAERPKGSFSTLEIQRTEQGDSAMYLCASSLRQTTNEKLFFGSGTQLSVL.

The chain is built from TRBV24-1 and TRBJ2-5; D is perhaps TRBD2 (5 bases). The length of the CDR3 is 17 residues. Germline loops: CDR1 KGHDR, CDR2 SFDVKD. The germline V and J ends were trimmed by 5 bases and 5 bases, with 23 bases remaining between them. CDR3 sequence reads: CATSAPSVQRTVETQYF. The CDR3, as DNA: TGTGCCACCAGTGCTCCCTCCGTACAGCGGACCGTGGAGACCCAGTACTTC.

The chain couples TRBV9 to TRBJ1-3; D is unclear. The CDR3 consists of 15 residues. V was clipped by 2 bases and J by 6 bases, with 15 bases between them. Germline CDR1 SGDLS, CDR2 YYNGEE. CDR3 bases: TGTGCCAGCAGCGTCGTACAGAAGTACGAAAACACCATATATTTT. Amino acids: CASSVVQKYENTIYF.

V is TRBV27 and J is TRBJ2-3; 8 bases line up with TRBD2. CDR1 is MNHEY and CDR2 is SMNVEV in the germline V gene (reference sequence). The CDR3 runs to 20 residues. The junction had 18 bases not matched to a gene; V was cut back by 4 bases and J by 0 bases. The CDR3, as DNA: TGTGCCAGCAGTTGGGGTCGAGGGTTCCGAGCGGGAGTGAGCACAGATACGCAGTATTTT. Translating gives CASSWGRGFRAGVSTDTQYF.

The chain is built from TRBV9 and TRBJ1-3; 7 nucleotides agree with TRBD1. The trim removed 7 bases at V and 7 bases at J, leaving 8 bases unmatched. In germline, CDR1 is SGDLS, CDR2 YYNGEE. The CDR3 has 13 amino acids. The CDR3 sequence is CASQTGWGNTIYF. CDR3 coding DNA: TGTGCCAGCCAGACAGGGTGGGGGAACACCATATATTTT.

The V call is TRBV5-1, the J call TRBJ2-7; no definite D call. V lost 2 bases and J 3 bases, leaving 12 bases between the germline ends. The CDR3 is 14 amino acids. Germline V lookup: CDR1 SGHRS, CDR2 YFSETQ. The CDR3 DNA is TGCGCCAGCAGCTTTGGTGGGCAGTTCTACGAGCAGTACTTC. Protein: CASSFGGQFYEQYF.

This clone was counted only a few times. CDR3 region: CASSQDSGLGYTF. The CDR3, as DNA: TGCGCCAGCAGCCAAGATTCAGGGCTTGGCTACACCTTC. The V call is TRBV4-3, the J call TRBJ1-2, with D maybe TRBD1 (5 bases). CDR3 length: 13 residues. V was clipped by 0 bases and J by 7 bases, with 9 bases between them. Germline assignment: CDR1 LGHNA and CDR2 YSLEER.